Sequencing of this T cell receptor (beta chain) was carried out in a study of regulatory T cells in long-lasting Graves disease. Overall study context: Graves' patients who were just diagnosed had used antithyroid drugs for under 3 months. Study-wide points: TRBV28, TRBJ1-2 and TRBJ2-5 were favored in persistent disease.

Relying on iRepertoire HTBI primers and Arm-PCR of CDR3 regions, the team built TCR beta libraries. One entry per CDR3 protein results from TCRdb running MiXCR on the multiplex PCR reads. The profile shows 500,000 to 700,000 distinct CDR3 sequences, under 20% of them singletons. This clonotype was observed many times. As yet, its antigen is unknown. Noted time point: newly diagnosed GD, antithyroid drugs for less than 3 months. PBMC RNA was the source of the TCR library. In Xi'an, China, an endocrinology department was the source of patients. The CDR3 sequence is 15 residues long. The V gene lost 2 bases and the J gene lost 3 bases, with 14 bases spanning the gap. CDR1 is DFQATT and CDR2 is SNEGSKA in the germline V gene (reference sequence). These data are also associated with another study on T cells in Graves' hyperthyroidism and ophthalmopathy. That study reports: Median prediction lead before ophthalmopathy onset was 6.5 months with the model.

The starting material was peripheral blood mononuclear cells (PBMCs), obtained at new diagnosis, from a patient treated with antithyroid drugs. This receptor was obtained from a woman in her 30s with Graves disease. The chain combines TRBV20-1 with TRBJ1-5; a possible D gene is TRBD1 (5 bases). Here the CDR3 reads CSARSLGRDNQPQHF. Here the CDR3 DNA reads TGCAGTGCTAGAAGCCTTGGCAGGGACAATCAGCCCCAGCATTTT.